This T cell receptor (beta chain) appears in the sequencing data of a study of shared clonotypes between healthy human individuals. With V trimmed by 6 bases and J by 0 bases, 6 bases remained unmatched. There are 16 residues in the CDR3. CDR1 and CDR2 from the germline V gene are ENHRY and SYGVKD. The method was immunoSEQ multiplex PCR; TCRdb's version includes in-frame clones alone and lacks a portion of them. The sample lists 2 million to 2.5 million clones, 85% to 95% occurring once. The sequenced sample consisted of naive CD4+ T cells from PBMCs. Subset reported: CD45RA+ positively selected. The receptor was isolated from a man between 18 and 35 years old in good health. Some clones in this sample may be carry-over from other donors' samples. V and J are TRBV10-3 and TRBJ2-2; 8 nucleotides match TRBD2. The CDR3 reads CAISTSGAPNTGELFF. CDR3 in DNA: TGTGCCATCAGCACTAGCGGAGCCCCGAACACCGGGGAGCTGTTTTTT.